The 27 T cell receptor beta chains given below trace back to one sample, sequenced in a study of blood T cell repertoires in COVID-19. Data came from immunoSEQ multiplex PCR; TCRdb stores just in-frame clones and leaves some out. The table lists about 66,000 clones, around 93% of them singletons. The sequencing input was peripheral blood. These receptors were taken from a human donor in a cohort sampled during active COVID-19.

V is TRBV19 and J is TRBJ1-1, with D tentatively TRBD1 (6 bases). The CDR3 is 14 amino acids. V was clipped by 11 bases and J by 1 base, with 17 bases between them. The germline V gene has CDR1 LNHDA and CDR2 SQIVND (reference sequence). The CDR3 DNA follows: TGTGCCGCTTTGGGGGGGGGCCCGAACACTGAAGCTTTCTTT. Translating gives CAALGGGPNTEAFF.

This sequence joins TRBV6-2 or TRBV6-3 and TRBJ2-5; TRBD2 matches 9 bases. Germline CDR1 is MNHEY and CDR2 is SVGEGT. CDR3 length: 18 amino acids. Trimming removed 6 bases from V and 2 bases from J; junction bases left unmatched: 16. CDR3 in amino acids: CASSPKRVAGVNQETQYF. Written as DNA, the CDR3 is TGTGCCAGCAGCCCGAAACGGGTAGCGGGAGTGAATCAAGAGACCCAGTACTTC.

J is TRBJ2-1 and V is TRBV9, with 10 bases that match TRBD2. Germline assignment: CDR1 SGDLS and CDR2 YYNGEE. V shed 2 bases, J shed 6 bases, and the junction held 5 bases outside the gene matches. There are 15 residues in the CDR3. As DNA, the CDR3 is TGTGCCAGCAGCGTTTCTAGCGGGAGTTTCAATGAGCAGTTCTTC. Translated: CASSVSSGSFNEQFF.

A remark on this clone: The junction differs from germline at one of its ends, possibly a read error. The rearrangement links TRBV19 to TRBJ2-1; D gene unclear. Germline V CDR1 and CDR2: LNHDA, SQIVND (reference sequence). The CDR3 spans 11 residues. CDR3: CASSSFNEQFF. The CDR3 DNA is TGTGCCAGTAGTTCCTTCAATGAGCAGTTCTTC. Filled out from reference TRBV19 and TRBJ2-1, the complete variable domain reads DGGITQSPKYLFRKEGQNVTLSCEQNLNHDAMYWYRQDPGQGLRLIYYSQIVNDFQKGDIAEGYSVSREKKESFPLTVTSAQKNPTAFYLCASSSFNEQFFGPGTRLTVL.

The rearrangement uses TRBV7-2 and TRBJ2-5, with 11 bases that match TRBD2. This CDR3 has 15 residues. CDR1 is SGHTA, CDR2 FQGNSA, per germline. Unmatched junction bases numbered 3, after V lost 5 bases and J lost 1 base. The CDR3 protein is CASSLTSGGQETQYF. The CDR3 DNA follows: TGTGCCAGCAGCCTCACTAGCGGGGGCCAAGAGACCCAGTACTTC.

This sequence joins TRBV9 and TRBJ2-5; weak D call: TRBD1 (6 bases). The CDR3 runs to 13 residues. V lost 3 bases and J 5 bases, leaving 11 bases between the germline ends. The germline V gene encodes CDR1 SGDLS and CDR2 YYNGEE. The CDR3 nucleotides read TGTGCCAGCAGCGCGAGAAGGGGGGAGACCCAGTACTTC. Protein: CASSARRGETQYF.

This chain joins TRBV2 and TRBJ2-3; the match to TRBD2 covers 9 bases. Trimming took 8 bases from V and 3 from J; bases not matched to a gene: 6. The CDR3 is 14 amino acids. CDR1 and CDR2 from the germline V gene are SNHLY and FYNNEI. In DNA form, the CDR3 reads TGTGCCAGCGGGGCCCTAGCGGGAACAGATACGCAGTATTTT. This sequence encodes CASGALAGTDTQYF.

The rearrangement uses TRBV19 and TRBJ2-3, with a possible D match to TRBD2 (5 bases). From germline, CDR1 is LNHDA and CDR2 SQIVND (reference sequence). The V and J ends lost 6 bases and 2 bases respectively, with 9 bases between them. The CDR3 is 13 residues long. CDR3 loop: CASRSGYTDTQYF. The CDR3 nucleotides are TGTGCCAGTAGATCGGGGTACACAGATACGCAGTATTTT.

The chain has TRBV7-2 and TRBJ2-2; no reliable D call. The V gene's germline CDR1 is SGHTA and CDR2 FQGNSA. The CDR3 runs to 14 residues. V lost 1 base and J 5 bases, leaving 8 bases between the germline ends. The CDR3 nucleotides are TGTGCCAGCAGCTTAGGGCCACTAACCGGGGAGCTGTTTTTT. The encoded protein is CASSLGPLTGELFF.

The V and J genes are TRBV3-1 (or the pseudogene TRBV3-2) and TRBJ2-1; the D gene is possibly TRBD1 (5 bases). CDR1 is LGHDT and CDR2 is YNNKEL in the germline V gene (reference sequence). The V and J ends lost 0 bases and 10 bases respectively, with 19 bases between them. The CDR3 loop spans 16 amino acids. The CDR3 sequence: CASSQERAQGWREQFF. The CDR3 coding sequence is TGTGCCAGCAGCCAAGAACGAGCTCAGGGATGGAGAGAGCAGTTCTTC.

This sequence joins TRBV2 and TRBJ1-4, with D possibly matching TRBD1 (6 bases). Trimming stripped 6 bases from V and 0 bases from J, with 14 bases between. The CDR3 consists of 16 residues. Per germline, CDR1 SNHLY and CDR2 FYNNEI. The CDR3 bases are TGTGCCAGCAGCCGGACAGTCGTACCAACTAATGAAAAACTGTTTTTT. It codes for CASSRTVVPTNEKLFF.

This chain connects TRBV5-1 to TRBJ2-7, with D maybe TRBD1 (5 bases). There are 15 residues in the CDR3. V lost 6 bases and J lost 1, with 17 bases in between. Germline assignment: CDR1 SGHRS and CDR2 YFSETQ. CDR3 sequence reads: CASTVHPTASYEQYF. In DNA, the CDR3 is TGCGCCAGCACGGTCCACCCGACAGCTTCCTACGAGCAGTACTTC.

The chain joins TRBV19 to TRBJ1-2; D call uncertain. The germline CDR1 and CDR2 sequences are LNHDA and SQIVND (reference sequence). The CDR3 loop spans 15 amino acids. Trimming removed 5 bases at V and 5 bases at J, with 18 bases between. The CDR3 spells CASSQESLGKYGYTF. CDR3 DNA: TGTGCCAGTAGTCAAGAGAGTCTGGGCAAATATGGCTACACCTTC.

This clone has just one count. The J gene is TRBJ2-7, the V gene TRBV7-6, with TRBD1 matching 9 bases. This CDR3 is 14 amino acids long. Losses at the gene ends were 2 bases for V and 6 bases for J; bases not matched to a gene: 5. Per the germline V gene, CDR1 is SGHVS and CDR2 is FNYEAQ. CDR3 in amino acids: CASSLRQGGLEQYF. CDR3 sequence (DNA): TGTGCCAGCAGCTTACGACAGGGGGGGCTCGAGCAGTACTTC.

V and J are TRBV7-2 and TRBJ2-3; TRBD1 matches 8 bases. The CDR3 is made up of 14 amino acids. J gave up 5 bases and V 4 bases, and 5 bases lay outside the gene matches. Germline-derived CDR1 and CDR2 are SGHTA and FQGNSA. CDR3 protein: CASSSDREVDTQYF. The CDR3 nucleotides are TGTGCCAGCAGCTCGGACAGGGAAGTAGATACGCAGTATTTT.

The chain combines TRBV6-5 with TRBJ2-1, with D tentatively TRBD2 (6 bases). The V end lost 5 bases, the J end lost 6 bases, and 14 bases lay between the germline ends. This CDR3 contains 14 residues. Germline V gene sequence: CDR1 MNHEY, CDR2 SVGAGI. This CDR3 reads CASSPGLTVNEQFF. The CDR3 DNA reads as TGTGCCAGCAGTCCGGGACTTACAGTCAATGAGCAGTTCTTC.

The chain carries TRBV3-1 (or the pseudogene TRBV3-2) and TRBJ1-3, with D possibly being TRBD1 (6 bases). V shed 4 bases and J shed 6 bases, with 16 bases lying between them. Germline V gives CDR1 LGHDT, CDR2 YNNKEL (reference sequence). There are 15 residues in the CDR3. The CDR3 coding sequence is TGTGCCAGCAGCCCGGAACAGACAGGCGAAAACACCATATATTTT. Translating gives CASSPEQTGENTIYF.

This chain joins TRBV5-1 and TRBJ2-7; TRBD2 might be the D (6 bases). Deletions cut 3 bases from V and 4 bases from J, with 14 bases between. CDR1 SGHRS and CDR2 YFSETQ come from the germline V gene. This CDR3 region has 14 residues. Here the CDR3 reads CASSSNPGDYEQYF. DNA of the CDR3: TGCGCCAGCAGCTCCAACCCGGGGGATTACGAGCAGTACTTC. Complete variable domain (other parts from reference TRBV5-1 and TRBJ2-7): KAGVTQTPRYLIKTRGQQVTLSCSPISGHRSVSWYQQTPGQGLQFLFEYFSETQRNKGNFPGRFSGRQFSNSRSEMNVSTLELGDSALYLCASSSNPGDYEQYFGPGTRLTVT.

The chain combines TRBV6-2 or TRBV6-3 with TRBJ2-1, with 10 bases matching TRBD2. The CDR3 consists of 16 residues. Germline CDR1 reads MNHEY; CDR2 reads SVGEGT. The V segment lost 4 bases and the J segment 3 bases; nucleotides outside the gene matches: 6. In DNA, the CDR3 is TGTGCCAGCAGTTCCACGCTAGCGGGGGACTACAATGAGCAGTTCTTC. This translates into CASSSTLAGDYNEQFF.

The count of this clone is one. The rearrangement joins TRBV6-6 to TRBJ2-1; D is possibly TRBD2 (5 bases). Deletions cut 2 bases from V and 1 base from J, with 9 bases between. In germline, CDR1 is MNHNY, CDR2 SVGAGI (reference sequence). CDR3 length: 15 residues. CDR3 protein: CASSYGVASYNEQFF. The CDR3, as DNA: TGTGCCAGCAGTTACGGGGTAGCGTCCTACAATGAGCAGTTCTTC.

The V and J genes are TRBV10-1 and TRBJ2-1, with 11 bases lining up with TRBD2. V dropped 3 bases and J dropped 2; count of bases not matched to a gene: 9. The CDR3 sequence is 18 residues long. Germline-derived CDR1 and CDR2 are WNHNN and SYGVQD (reference sequence). CDR3 protein: CASSEMSTSGATYNEQFF. The CDR3 coding sequence is TGCGCCAGCAGTGAAATGTCGACTAGCGGGGCCACCTACAATGAGCAGTTCTTC.

The CDR3 spells CASRGRGLGYEQYF. CDR3 bases: TGTGCCAGCAGGGGAAGGGGACTAGGCTACGAGCAGTACTTC. The chain couples TRBV28 to TRBJ2-7; TRBD2 matches 8 bases. J gave up 3 bases and V 6 bases, and 7 bases lay outside the gene matches. CDR3 size: 14 residues. Germline lookup yields CDR1 MDHEN and CDR2 SYDVKM.

The rearrangement links TRBV28 to TRBJ2-5, with a tentative D call TRBD2 (6 bases). From germline, CDR1 is MDHEN and CDR2 SYDVKM. V lost 2 bases and J lost 5, with 12 bases in between. The length of the CDR3 is 14 residues. CDR3 amino acids: CASSLTGGWETQYF. CDR3 DNA: TGTGCCAGCAGTTTAACCGGGGGTTGGGAGACCCAGTACTTC. The whole variable domain, filled in from reference TRBV28 and TRBJ2-5, reads DVKVTQSSRYLVKRTGEKVFLECVQDMDHENMFWYRQDPGLGLRLIYFSYDVKMKEKGDIPEGYSVSREKKERFSLILESASTNQTSMYLCASSLTGGWETQYFGPGTRLLVL.

The chain links TRBV27 to TRBJ2-7, with TRBD1 matching over 10 bases. In germline, CDR1 is MNHEY, CDR2 SMNVEV (reference sequence). With 8 bases clipped from V and 3 bases from J, the junction kept 13 bases outside the gene matches. This CDR3 is built from 16 residues. CDR3 protein: CASRSFGGQGIYEQYF. CDR3 sequence (DNA): TGTGCCAGCCGCTCCTTTGGGGGACAGGGGATCTACGAGCAGTACTTC.

This sequence joins TRBV25-1 and TRBJ1-1; a possible D gene is TRBD1 (6 bases). Germline V gene lookup returns CDR1 MGHDK and CDR2 SYGVNS. V was cut by 10 bases and J by 5 bases, with 17 bases left in between. This CDR3 contains 13 residues. The CDR3 reads CATNPGHGTEAFF. Here the CDR3 DNA reads TGTGCCACCAACCCGGGACACGGGACTGAAGCTTTCTTT.

This chain connects TRBV9 to TRBJ2-1; 7 bases fit TRBD1. The CDR3 totals 15 residues. Germline trimming cut 5 bases from V and 8 bases from J; bases unmatched to any gene: 13. The V gene's germline CDR1 is SGDLS and CDR2 YYNGEE. Written as DNA, the CDR3 is TGTGCCAGCAGTTTCCGGGACAGCCCTTCGGATGAGCAGTTCTTC. It translates to CASSFRDSPSDEQFF.

This clone was detected only once. The chain has TRBV7-3 and TRBJ2-2, with D maybe TRBD1 (6 bases). V gave up 3 bases and J gave up 5 bases, with 22 bases separating them. Germline V lookup: CDR1 SGHTA, CDR2 FQGTGA. The CDR3 spans 18 residues. The CDR3 loop is CASSLQGSSPTFTGELFF. CDR3 sequence (DNA): TGTGCCAGCAGCTTGCAGGGGAGTTCCCCCACCTTTACCGGGGAGCTGTTTTTT.